These T cell receptor beta chains were read from a single sample in a study of T cell responses to AZD1222 COVID-19 vaccine. Measured with immunoSEQ multiplex PCR; TCRdb has only the in-frame clones, and not every one. The sample consists of more than 85,000 clones, approximately 90% of them appearing once. Material: peripheral blood, obtained on day 0 of AZD1222 vaccination. Receptor source: an adult in good health. Both conserved end residues are part of each CDR3. Fields, in order: J gene, V gene, clone size, D gene, CDR3 DNA, CDR3 protein. D genes are given only for firm matches. Rows may omit the clone size; those that give it use once, few, many or a size class.

TRBJ1-3,TRBV9,-,TRBD1,TGTGCCAGCAGCGTAGAGGGGGCGGGCAGGGGACTTGAAAACACCATATATTTT,CASSVEGAGRGLENTIYF
TRBJ1-1,TRBV6-5,-,TRBD1,TGTGCCACCAAGGGGGCAATGTACACTGAAGCTTTCTTT,CATKGAMYTEAFF
TRBJ1-1,TRBV14,-,-,TGTGCCAGCAGCCAAATTCGGCAGGGAGCTTTCTTT,CASSQIRQGAFF
TRBJ1-1,TRBV6-2/TRBV6-3,-,-,TGTGCCAGCAGTGCTACCGAGGTGTGGACTGAAGCTTTCTTT,CASSATEVWTEAFF
TRBJ2-7,TRBV29-1,-,-,TGCAGCGTTGGAAACTCAGGGGGGGGAACCTACGAGCAGTACTTC,CSVGNSGGGTYEQYF
TRBJ1-5,TRBV30,-,-,TGTGCCTGGGGGATTGGGGGCGAGCAGCCCCAGCATTTT,CAWGIGGEQPQHF
TRBJ2-2,TRBV7-6,-,TRBD2,TGTGCCAGCAGCTTAGCAGCGGGAGGGGTCGGGGAGCTGTTTTTT,CASSLAAGGVGELFF
TRBJ2-1,TRBV24-1,-,-,TGTGCCACCAGTGAGCGAGGGAAAAATGAGCAGTTCTTC,CATSERGKNEQFF
TRBJ1-6,TRBV6-5,-,TRBD1,TGTGCCAGCAGCTACGGGACAGGGAATTCACCCCTCCACTTT,CASSYGTGNSPLHF
TRBJ1-4,TRBV19,-,TRBD1,TGTGCCAGTAGGGGGGACAGGAGAAATGAAAAACTGTTTTTT,CASRGDRRNEKLFF
TRBJ2-3,TRBV18,-,-,TGTGCCAGCTCACTCCAGGAGGCCGGGACAGATACGCAGTATTTT,CASSLQEAGTDTQYF
TRBJ1-6,TRBV3-1/TRBV3-2,-,-,TGTGCCAGCAGCCCGCCCAGTGATAATTCACCCCTCCACTTT,CASSPPSDNSPLHF
TRBJ2-7,TRBV29-1,-,-,TGCAGCGTTGTAGGGGCTCGTTACGAGCAGTACTTC,CSVVGARYEQYF
TRBJ1-6,TRBV18,-,-,TGTGCCAGCTCACTGACGGGTGGGGGGTACGATAATTCACCCCTCCACTTT,CASSLTGGGYDNSPLHF
TRBJ2-2,TRBV18,-,TRBD1,TGTGCCAGCTCGGCGGGACAGGGGCCGTCCACCGGGGAGCTGTTTTTT,CASSAGQGPSTGELFF
TRBJ2-7,TRBV12-5,-,-,TGTGCTAGTGGTTTGGGCCCCCACGAGCAGTACTTC,CASGLGPHEQYF
TRBJ1-4,TRBV4-1,once,TRBD1,TGCGCCAGCAGCCAAGTGTGGACAGGGAATGAAAAACTGTTTTTT,CASSQVWTGNEKLFF
TRBJ2-7,TRBV7-2,-,TRBD1,TGTGCCAGCAGCTTCCTAGGGGGCGTGGCATACGAGCAGTACTTC,CASSFLGGVAYEQYF
TRBJ1-2,TRBV2,-,-,TGTGCCAGCAGACCCGGGACGGTACTTAACTATGGCTACACCTTC,CASRPGTVLNYGYTF
TRBJ1-1,TRBV7-2,-,-,TGTGCCAGCAGCTCAGGACACAACACTGAAGCTTTCTTT,CASSSGHNTEAFF
TRBJ2-7,TRBV2,-,TRBD2,TGTGCCAGCAGTGAGGCGGGAGGGCGCTACGAGCAGTACTTC,CASSEAGGRYEQYF
TRBJ2-5,TRBV6-5,once,-,TGTGCCAGCAAGCGGGTGGGAGCTCAAGAGACCCAGTACTTC,CASKRVGAQETQYF
TRBJ1-2,TRBV29-1,-,-,TGCAGCGTTGAAGACCCACACCGGGACACGGGATTTGGCTACACCTTC,CSVEDPHRDTGFGYTF
TRBJ1-6,TRBV10-3,-,-,TGTGCCATCAGTGCGGACAATAATTCACCCCTCCACTTT,CAISADNNSPLHF
TRBJ1-4,TRBV7-2,-,-,TGTGCCAGCAGCCAAGGACGGCTTCAGGGGTTCGAAAAACTGTTTTTT,CASSQGRLQGFEKLFF
TRBJ1-3,TRBV5-5,-,TRBD1,TGTGCCAGCAGCCGCGCGGGACAGGGGAGAAACACCATATATTTT,CASSRAGQGRNTIYF
TRBJ2-2,TRBV9,-,-,TGTGCCAGCAGCACGCGAGGGACCGGGGAGCTGTTTTTT,CASSTRGTGELFF
TRBJ2-7,TRBV14,-,-,TGTGCCAGCAGCCAAGGAGTGGGGACTCATCGGTACTTC,CASSQGVGTHRYF
TRBJ1-5,TRBV21-1,-,-,TGTGCCAGCAGCAAAGGGGCCAGGGGATTGCCCCAGCATTTT,CASSKGARGLPQHF
TRBJ1-5,TRBV27,-,-,TGTGCCAGCAGTCCCAACAGGGGCAATCAGCCCCAGCATTTT,CASSPNRGNQPQHF
TRBJ2-5,TRBV3-1/TRBV3-2,-,-,TGTGCCAGCAGCCAAGAAAAGCGAGGACTTCAAGAGACCCAGTACTTC,CASSQEKRGLQETQYF
TRBJ1-1,TRBV18,-,-,TGTGCCAGCTCACCACCTGCAGGGACCGGGCACACTGAAGCTTTCTTT,CASSPPAGTGHTEAFF
TRBJ1-2,TRBV12-3/TRBV12-4,-,TRBD1,TGTGCCAGCAGTACCACAGGGGGCGCGGGCTACACCTTC,CASSTTGGAGYTF
TRBJ2-5,TRBV3-1/TRBV3-2,-,TRBD2,TGTGCCAGCAGCCAGGGACTAGCGGGACTGGAGACCCAGTACTTC,CASSQGLAGLETQYF
TRBJ1-2,TRBV2,-,-,TGTGCCAGCAGCAAATCAGAACAGGGTCCTCCCCACTACACCTTC,CASSKSEQGPPHYTF
TRBJ1-5,TRBV7-9,-,-,TGTGCCAGCAGCTTAGAAGGGTCCAATCAGCCCCAGCATTTT,CASSLEGSNQPQHF
TRBJ1-6,TRBV6-5,-,-,TGTGCCAGCAGTAGCTCCTATAATTCACCCCTCCACTTT,CASSSSYNSPLHF
TRBJ1-5,TRBV5-8,-,-,TGTGCCAGCAGCTTGTATGGGGGGAAGGAGCAGCCCCAGCATTTT,CASSLYGGKEQPQHF
TRBJ1-3,TRBV12-3/TRBV12-4,-,TRBD1,TGTGCCAGCTCACGGGACAGAGGAAACACCATATATTTT,CASSRDRGNTIYF
TRBJ2-2,TRBV4-2,-,TRBD2,TGTGCCAGCAGCCAACCCCTGGGACTAGAAGCGAACACCGGGGAGCTGTTTTTT,CASSQPLGLEANTGELFF
TRBJ2-7,TRBV5-6,-,-,TGTGCCAGCAGCCTTGGAACCAGGGACTACGAGCAGTACTTC,CASSLGTRDYEQYF
TRBJ1-3,TRBV28,-,-,TGTGCCAGCAGTGGGCCTAGTTCTGGAAACACCATATATTTT,CASSGPSSGNTIYF
TRBJ1-5,TRBV18,-,-,TGTGCCAGCTCACCACCGGGACTAACATATAGCAATCAGCCCCAGCATTTT,CASSPPGLTYSNQPQHF
TRBJ2-1,TRBV7-2,-,-,TGTGCCAGCAGCTCCCCGGGGGGCCACAATGAGCAGTTCTTC,CASSSPGGHNEQFF
TRBJ1-6,TRBV11-2,-,TRBD1,TGTGCCAGCACGCCGGACAGGTGGTATTCACCCCTCCACTTT,CASTPDRWYSPLHF
TRBJ1-2,TRBV5-8,-,TRBD1,TGTGCCAGCAGCTTCTATCAGGGGGCTTCTGGCTACACCTTC,CASSFYQGASGYTF
TRBJ2-5,TRBV3-1/TRBV3-2,-,TRBD1,TGTGCCAGCAGCCAGGGACAGGGAGCGGCAGAGACCCAGTACTTC,CASSQGQGAAETQYF
TRBJ2-3,TRBV10-1,-,TRBD2,TGCGCCAGCTCGACTAGCGACGCAGATACGCAGTATTTT,CASSTSDADTQYF
TRBJ1-2,TRBV4-1,-,TRBD1,TGCGCCAGCAGCCAAGATTCAGCGGACAGGATTCGAGGCTACACCTTC,CASSQDSADRIRGYTF
TRBJ2-7,TRBV18,-,-,TGTGCCAGCTCACCAAATCCCTATCTCGAGAGGGGCGAGCAGTACTTC,CASSPNPYLERGEQYF
TRBJ2-7,TRBV5-1,once,-,TGCGCCAGCAGCTGGGCGGACGAGCAGTACTTC,CASSWADEQYF
TRBJ1-2,TRBV6-5,-,-,TGTGCCAGCAGGAAGACTGATCCCGGAGGCTATGGCTACACCTTC,CASRKTDPGGYGYTF
TRBJ1-1,TRBV2,-,-,TGTGCCAGCAGTGAGGAGGATGGAACTGAAGCTTTCTTT,CASSEEDGTEAFF
TRBJ1-4,TRBV2,-,TRBD1,TGTGCCAGCAAGACACAGGGGGCGTTGGAAAAACTGTTTTTT,CASKTQGALEKLFF
TRBJ1-1,TRBV7-2,-,-,TGTGCCAGCAGCTTCTACACATTGAACACTGAAGCTTTCTTT,CASSFYTLNTEAFF
TRBJ2-3,TRBV19,-,-,TGTGCCAGTAGTAGGGCTTTGGGGTCTAGCACAGATACGCAGTATTTT,CASSRALGSSTDTQYF
TRBJ1-6,TRBV2,-,-,TGTGCCAGCAGTGATGTTTCTCGGGGCCGGGGTTCACCCCTCCACTTT,CASSDVSRGRGSPLHF
TRBJ2-1,TRBV9,-,TRBD2,TGTGCCAGCAGCGTAGTAGCGGGCTTCAGGTCTCAAAGCGAGCAGTTCTTC,CASSVVAGFRSQSEQFF
TRBJ1-1,TRBV29-1,few,TRBD1,TGCAGCGTTGAACGGGACAGGGATACTGAAGCTTTCTTT,CSVERDRDTEAFF
TRBJ2-1,TRBV7-3,-,-,TGTGCCAGCAGCTTAATTTCTTCGCCCTCCTACAATGAGCAGTTCTTC,CASSLISSPSYNEQFF